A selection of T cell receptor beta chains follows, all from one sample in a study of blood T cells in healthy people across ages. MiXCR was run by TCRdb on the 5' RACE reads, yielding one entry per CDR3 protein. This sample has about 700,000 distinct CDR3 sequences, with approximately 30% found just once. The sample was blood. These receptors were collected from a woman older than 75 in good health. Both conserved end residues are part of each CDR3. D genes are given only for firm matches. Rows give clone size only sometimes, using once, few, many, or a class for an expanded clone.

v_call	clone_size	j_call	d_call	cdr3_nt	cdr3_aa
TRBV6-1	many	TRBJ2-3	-	TGTGCCAGCAGTCGGGAGCACACAGATACGCAGTATTTT	CASSREHTDTQYF
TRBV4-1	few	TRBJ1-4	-	TGCGCCAGCAGCCAAGAAGGACTCCCCGGAGAACTGTTTTTT	CASSQEGLPGELFF
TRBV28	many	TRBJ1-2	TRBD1	TGTGCCAGCAGCGTCCCGGGGACAGTCCATGGCTACACCTTC	CASSVPGTVHGYTF
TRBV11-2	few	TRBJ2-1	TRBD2	TGTGCCAGCAGCTACCTAGGCGCGGGAGTCTCCTACAATGAGCAGTTCTTC	CASSYLGAGVSYNEQFF
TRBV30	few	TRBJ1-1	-	TGTGCCTGGAGTGAAACAGGGCACACTGAAGCTTTCTTT	CAWSETGHTEAFF
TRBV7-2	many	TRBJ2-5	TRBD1	TGTGCCAGCAGCCAACGGGACAGGGGGATGGAGACCCAGTACTTC	CASSQRDRGMETQYF
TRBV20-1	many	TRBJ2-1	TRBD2	TGCAGTGCCCCCCCGCTAGCGGGTCAGTACAATGAGCAGTTCTTC	CSAPPLAGQYNEQFF
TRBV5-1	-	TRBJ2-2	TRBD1	TGCGCCAGCAGCTTGGGTTGGGACAGGGCCCCTTCCGGGGAGCTGTTTTTT	CASSLGWDRAPSGELFF
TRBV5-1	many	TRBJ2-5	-	TGCGCCAGCAGCTTTGGGGGCCTGCGACGGCAAGAGACCCAGTACTTC	CASSFGGLRRQETQYF
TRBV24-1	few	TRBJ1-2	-	TGTGCCACCAGTGATTGGACAGAGAACTATGGCTACACCTTC	CATSDWTENYGYTF
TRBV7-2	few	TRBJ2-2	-	TGTGCCAGCAGCTCCCGGATGGGGGGCGGATGGACCGGGGAGCTGTTTTTT	CASSSRMGGGWTGELFF
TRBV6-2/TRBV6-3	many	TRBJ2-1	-	TGTGCCAGCAGTTACGAGGCCCTAAGCTCCTACAATGAGCAGTTCTTC	CASSYEALSSYNEQFF
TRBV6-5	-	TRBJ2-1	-	TGTGCCAGCAGTTACGGGGGGGCCAGGAATGAGCAGTTCTTC	CASSYGGARNEQFF
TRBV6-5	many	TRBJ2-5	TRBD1	TGTGCCAGCAGTCCTCTCGACAGGGTGGGGGAGACCCAGTACTTC	CASSPLDRVGETQYF
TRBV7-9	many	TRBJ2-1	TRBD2	TGTGCCAGCAGCCCTGGGGGCGGGGGGGCCTCCAATGAGCAGTTCTTC	CASSPGGGGASNEQFF
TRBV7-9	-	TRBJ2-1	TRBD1	TGTGCCAGCAGCTTGGGACAGGGCCCCGAAGAGACCCAGTTCTTC	CASSLGQGPEETQFF
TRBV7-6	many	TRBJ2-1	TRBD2	TGTGCCAGCAGCCTAGCGGCTAGCGGGGGGGCTGGTTACAATGAGCAGTTCTTC	CASSLAASGGAGYNEQFF